The subject of this entry is one TCR beta chain. Its antigen is still unknown. No qualities accompany the bases; no much larger clone lies one base away. This entry is derived from a study of blood T cell repertoires in COVID-19 (dated by TCRdb to the early 2020s). In the study overall: Samples from collaborators originated in the United States, Italy and Spain and spanned both the acute and convalescent phases of COVID-19. The prospective study material was composed of cDNA or gDNA derived from T cells, B-cell-depleted T cells, or PBMCs. Subjects who had been exposed to COVID-19, were actively infected with it, or had recovered from it provided the deeply sampled blood TCRbeta repertoires that made up the dataset. The repertoires were released in a freely available public database intended as a resource for research on the immune response to SARS-CoV-2. Samples were obtained from the ongoing ImmuneRACE study (first 160 participants) and from over a thousand subjects provided by 6 global collaborators. A de-identified subject ID, COVID-19 status, age in years and sex were almost always included in the sample metadata. Where available, HLA class I and class II types were taken from metadata supplied by the sample provider and were not determined by assay-based typing.

Reading the germline V gene gives CDR1 MNHEY and CDR2 SVGAGI. Spanning cysteine to phenylalanine, the CDR3 consists of 13 amino acids. Left in the record is the CDR3 DNA by itself, 39 bases read in frame from the first base. V lost 10 bases and J lost 7 bases, and the count of bases not matched to a germline gene is 6. General conclusions and limits of the study: The amount of clinical and demographic metadata varied by source and participant and was provided uncurated.

The immunoSEQ Assay, a bias-controlled multiplex PCR, was used to amplify TCRbeta CDR3 regions from genomic DNA. The original pipeline was this. The number of nucleated cells in each sample was estimated by amplification of reference gene primers within the assay. To quantify the absolute abundance of each unique TCRbeta CDR3 rearrangement, sequence reads were collapsed and filtered. For each sample, productive Simpson clonality was calculated as the square root of Simpson's diversity index over productive rearrangements. TCRdb obtained this table from immuneACCESS and retained in-frame rearrangements with V and J assigned. These tables miss some clones; where compared with another copy, unresolved V genes account for less than half of the shortfall, and the remainder is unexplained. V and J calls and clone size follow that table, whereas D and trimming were derived from the DNA. Recorded for this sample are about 150,000 clones; about 83% of them occurred a single time. The ten largest make up around a fifth of the sample.

A second Seattle source provided samples from volunteer blood donors who had recovered from COVID-19. Whole blood was collected in K2EDTA tubes by collaborating institutions according to the institutions' own protocols. Collaborator samples were shipped for TCRbeta analysis as frozen whole blood, isolated PBMCs, or DNA extracted from either sample type. The TCR sequence derives from a woman in her 70s who had recovered from COVID-19. Material: peripheral blood. The chain joins TRBV6-5 to TRBJ2-1; 11 of the junction bases match TRBD2. The CDR3 in this case is CATTSGSRNEQFF. The bases read TGTGCCACTACTAGCGGGAGTAGAAATGAGCAGTTCTTC.